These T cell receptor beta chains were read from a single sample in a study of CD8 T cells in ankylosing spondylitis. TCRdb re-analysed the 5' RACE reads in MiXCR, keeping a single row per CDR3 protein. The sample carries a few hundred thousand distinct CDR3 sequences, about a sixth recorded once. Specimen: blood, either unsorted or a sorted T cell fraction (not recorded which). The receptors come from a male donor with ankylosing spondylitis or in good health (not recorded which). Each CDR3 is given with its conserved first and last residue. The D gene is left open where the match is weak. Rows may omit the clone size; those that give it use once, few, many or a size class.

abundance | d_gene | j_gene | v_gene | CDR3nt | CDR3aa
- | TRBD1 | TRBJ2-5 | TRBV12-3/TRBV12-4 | TGTGCCAGCTTTACAGGGGGCTCGGGGGAGACCCAGTACTTC | CASFTGGSGETQYF
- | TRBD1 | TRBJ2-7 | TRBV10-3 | TGTGCCATCACCCAAGACAGGGGGGCCTACGAGCAGTACTTC | CAITQDRGAYEQYF
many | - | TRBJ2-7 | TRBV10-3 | TGTGCCATCAGTGAGCTCAGGGAGCCCCCAGGGGAGCAGTACTTC | CAISELREPPGEQYF
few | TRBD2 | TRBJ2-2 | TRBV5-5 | TGTGCCAGCAGCTTGAGTCTAGCGGGACCTAACACCGGGGAGCTGTTTTTT | CASSLSLAGPNTGELFF
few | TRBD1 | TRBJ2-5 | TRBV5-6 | TGTGCCAGCAGAGGGGGCCGGCTGAGAAAGTACCAAGAGACCCAGTACTTC | CASRGGRLRKYQETQYF
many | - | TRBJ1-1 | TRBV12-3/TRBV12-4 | TGTGCCAGCAGTTTATCTGGTACTGAAGCTTTCTTT | CASSLSGTEAFF
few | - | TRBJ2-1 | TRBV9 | TGTGCCAGCAGCGTAGAAGGGCGGTTAGAGCAGTTCTTC | CASSVEGRLEQFF
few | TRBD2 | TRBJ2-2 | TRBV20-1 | TGCAGTGCTAGAGATCGCGGGGGATCGAACACCGGGGAGCTGTTTTTT | CSARDRGGSNTGELFF
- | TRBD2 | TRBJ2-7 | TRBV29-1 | TGCAGCGTTGAGGGGACTAGCGGGAGGGCCTCCTACGAGCAGTACTTC | CSVEGTSGRASYEQYF
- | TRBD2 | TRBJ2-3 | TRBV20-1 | TGCAGTGCTAGAGTCGCGGGAGAGTTCTCAGATACGCAGTATTTT | CSARVAGEFSDTQYF
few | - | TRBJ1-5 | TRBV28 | TGTGCCAGCATTGGCAGGGCCCCCTATCCTCAGCATTTT | CASIGRAPYPQHF
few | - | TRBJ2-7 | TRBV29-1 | TGCAGCGTGAGTACTAGCTCCTACGAGCAGTACTTC | CSVSTSSYEQYF
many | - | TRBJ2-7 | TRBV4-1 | TGCGCCAGCAGCCAAGAGACAGGACTAGGTGACGAGCAGTACTTC | CASSQETGLGDEQYF
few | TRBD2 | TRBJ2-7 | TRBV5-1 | TGCGCCAGCAGCTTGGCGTCTAGCGGGAGAGACTTCTCCTACGAGCAGTACTTC | CASSLASSGRDFSYEQYF
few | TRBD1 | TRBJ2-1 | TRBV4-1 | TGCGCCAGCAGCCCGGACAGGGACGATGAGCAGTTCTTC | CASSPDRDDEQFF
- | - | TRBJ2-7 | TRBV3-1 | TGTGCCAGCAGCCAAGATTTGGCAAACATACCTAACGAGCAGTACTTC | CASSQDLANIPNEQYF
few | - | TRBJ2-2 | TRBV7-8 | TGTGCCAGCAGCTTATATCCTACCTTGAACACCGGGGAGCTGTTTTTT | CASSLYPTLNTGELFF
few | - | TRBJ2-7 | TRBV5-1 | TGCGCCAGCAGCTTGGAGACCGCCGGCTACGAGCAGTACTTC | CASSLETAGYEQYF
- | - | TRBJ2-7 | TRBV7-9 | TGTGCCAGCAGCAATGGGGGGAGCGAGCAGTACTTC | CASSNGGSEQYF
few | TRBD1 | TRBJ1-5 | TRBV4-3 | TGCGCCAGCAGCCAAGACAGGGGGCGGAATCAGCCCCAGCATTTT | CASSQDRGRNQPQHF
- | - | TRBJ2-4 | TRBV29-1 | TGCAGCGTTGAAGTGATGGGTTTCCTAGCCAAAAACATTCAGTACTTC | CSVEVMGFLAKNIQYF
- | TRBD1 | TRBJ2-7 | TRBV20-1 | TGCAGTGCTAGGGGAAGCCGGGACAGCCGCCCCTACGAGCAGTACTTC | CSARGSRDSRPYEQYF
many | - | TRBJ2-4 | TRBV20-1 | TGCAGTGTGGAGTCTCTCGGGGGAAGGGAGATAGCCAAAAACATTCAGTACTTC | CSVESLGGREIAKNIQYF
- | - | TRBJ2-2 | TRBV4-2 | TGTGCCGCCACAGGGAATGGCACCGGGGAGCTGTTTTTT | CAATGNGTGELFF
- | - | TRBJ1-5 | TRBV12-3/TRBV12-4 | TGTGCCAGCAGTTTGGTGGGGCATCAGCCCCAGCATTTT | CASSLVGHQPQHF